The 5 T cell receptor beta chains listed next were all sequenced from one sample in a study of blood T cell repertoires in COVID-19. Using immunoSEQ multiplex PCR, the repertoire was profiled, and TCRdb retains in-frame clones only, with some absent. The sample records about 290,000 clones, roughly 90% being singletons. Specimen: peripheral blood. Receptor source: a woman aged 25 to 39 with COVID-19, enrolled during active disease.

The rearrangement uses TRBV29-1 and TRBJ1-2; unclear D gene. The CDR3 length is 10 residues. Trimming removed 3 bases from V and 7 bases from J, with 6 bases in between. Per germline, CDR1 SQVTM and CDR2 ANQGSEA. The CDR3 bases are TGCAGCGTTGAGCCGGGTGGCTACACCTTC. Its protein product is CSVEPGGYTF.

The chain carries TRBV15 and TRBJ2-1; D is uncertain. This CDR3 has 14 amino acids. V lost 0 bases to trimming and J lost 7 bases, with 10 bases between them. The germline gives CDR1 LNHNV, CDR2 YYDKDF (reference sequence). Written as DNA, the CDR3 is TGTGCCACCAGCAGAGATTTTGACGGGAATGAGCAGTTCTTC. This codes for CATSRDFDGNEQFF.

This rearrangement joins TRBV5-6 to TRBJ1-5; D is uncertain. The CDR3 length is 15 residues. V lost 0 bases, J lost 2 bases, and 9 bases lay in between. CDR1 and CDR2 (germline): SGHDT, YYEEEE. This CDR3 is CASSLGGLGNQPQHF. CDR3 bases: TGTGCCAGCAGCTTGGGAGGCCTCGGCAATCAGCCCCAGCATTTT.

J is TRBJ2-5 and V is TRBV19; D is undetermined. CDR3 length equals 14 residues. Germline values: CDR1 LNHDA, CDR2 SQIVND (reference sequence). The germline V and J ends were trimmed by 5 bases and 0 bases, with 10 bases remaining between them. CDR3 coding DNA: TGTGCCAGTAGTCCCCAGTTTGACCAAGAGACCCAGTACTTC. Translated, it gives CASSPQFDQETQYF.

This chain uses TRBV9 with TRBJ2-5, with 8 nucleotides matching TRBD1. The CDR3 runs to 14 residues. The V gene end was trimmed by 2 bases and the J gene end by 2 bases; junction bases not matched to a gene: 2. CDR1 is SGDLS, CDR2 YYNGEE, per germline. The DNA of the CDR3 is TGTGCCAGCAGCGTTACAGGGGGGCAAGAGACCCAGTACTTC. Its translation is CASSVTGGQETQYF.